The clone carrying this T cell receptor (beta chain) was counted once. Antigen: not known. TCRdb keeps only in-frame clones here, not all; method: immunoSEQ multiplex PCR. The sample carries 110,000 or so clones, almost 90% recorded once. This entry comes from a study of a mutant IDH1 vaccine in newly diagnosed glioma. Study-level information: Sex distribution of treated patients was roughly 60% male and approximately 38% female; mean age was 40.4 years.

Time point of the sample: week 11, during vaccination. Every vaccine dose comprised 300 ug of mutant IDH1 20-mer peptide plus topical imiquimod. The germline CDR1 and CDR2 sequences are SGHRS and YFSETQ. Trimming removed 8 bases from V and 4 bases from J, with 12 bases in between. This CDR3 has 12 residues. The source is a woman aged 50 to 60 with glioma. The material sequenced was PBMCs, taken from a glioma patient whose treatment included an IDH1 peptide vaccine. This chain connects TRBV5-1 to TRBJ1-2; D is unclear. This chain's CDR3 is CASFLPPYGYTF. The CDR3 DNA follows: TGCGCCAGTTTCCTACCTCCCTATGGCTACACCTTC.